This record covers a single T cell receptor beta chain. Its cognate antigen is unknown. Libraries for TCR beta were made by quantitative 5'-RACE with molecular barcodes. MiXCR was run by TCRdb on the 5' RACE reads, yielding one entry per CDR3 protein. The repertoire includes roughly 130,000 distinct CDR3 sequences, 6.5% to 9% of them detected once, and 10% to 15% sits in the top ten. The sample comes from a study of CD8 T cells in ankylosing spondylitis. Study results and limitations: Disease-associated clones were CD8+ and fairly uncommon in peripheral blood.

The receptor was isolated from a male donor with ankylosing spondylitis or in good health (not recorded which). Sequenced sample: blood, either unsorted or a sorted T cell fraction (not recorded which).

The CDR3, as DNA: TGTGCCAGCAGCGCCGGGACGACTCTTTCCGGGGAGCTGTTTTTT. Translated: CASSAGTTLSGELFF. The rearrangement joins TRBV7-6 to TRBJ2-2; D might be TRBD1 or TRBD2, each matching 5 bases. The germline CDR1 and CDR2 sequences are SGHVS and FNYEAQ. V shed 5 bases and J shed 6 bases, with 16 bases lying between them. The CDR3 is 15 amino acids.